A selection of T cell receptor beta chains follows, all from one sample in a study of blood T cell repertoires in COVID-19. The table came from immunoSEQ multiplex PCR; TCRdb's copy has only in-frame clones and leaves some out. The sample has about 160,000 clones; approximately 92% are singletons. The sample comprised peripheral blood. These receptors all stem from a man aged 18-30 years with COVID-19, enrolled during active disease. Both conserved end residues are part of each CDR3. The D gene is left open where the match is weak. Expanded clones get a size class; other rows say once, few or many, or leave the size out.

J	size	V	D	CDR3	DNA
TRBJ2-7	NA	TRBV19	TRBD1	CASSISGTGYYEQYF	TGTGCCAGTAGTATAAGCGGGACAGGGTACTACGAGCAGTACTTC
TRBJ2-7	NA	TRBV4-1	TRBD2	CASSQGGSGRLSYEQYF	TGCGCCAGCAGCCAAGGAGGAAGCGGGAGGTTGTCCTACGAGCAGTACTTC
TRBJ2-7	few	TRBV24-1	TRBD1	CATSELGTGPYEQYF	TGTGCCACCAGTGAACTGGGGACAGGCCCCTACGAGCAGTACTTC
TRBJ2-7	NA	TRBV11-2	TRBD2	CASSLVDLAGATYEQYF	TGTGCCAGCAGCTTAGTCGACCTAGCGGGAGCCACCTACGAGCAGTACTTC
TRBJ2-1	NA	TRBV12-3/TRBV12-4	NA	CASSKQGNEQFF	TGTGCCAGCAGTAAACAGGGAAATGAGCAGTTCTTC
TRBJ2-5	few	TRBV25-1	TRBD1	CASSASGGTETQYF	TGTGCCAGCAGTGCGTCAGGGGGAACGGAGACCCAGTACTTC
TRBJ2-3	NA	TRBV6-1	NA	CASSEAGRTTTDTQYF	TGTGCCAGCAGTGAGGCGGGGCGGACGACCACAGATACGCAGTATTTT
TRBJ2-3	NA	TRBV30	TRBD1	CAWGTVTDTQYF	TGTGCCTGGGGGACAGTCACAGATACGCAGTATTTT
TRBJ2-3	NA	TRBV24-1	NA	CATSESGLRRGSEFTDTQYF	TGTGCCACCAGTGAGTCGGGACTGAGACGCGGTAGTGAGTTCACAGATACGCAGTATTTT
TRBJ2-1	NA	TRBV7-2	NA	CASSLARDEQFF	TGTGCCAGCAGCTTAGCGCGCGATGAGCAGTTCTTC
TRBJ1-1	NA	TRBV11-2	NA	CASSRPWGLNTEAFF	TGTGCCAGCAGCCGCCCCTGGGGCTTGAACACTGAAGCTTTCTTT
TRBJ2-1	NA	TRBV9	TRBD2	CASSVEAGGYNEQFF	TGTGCCAGCAGCGTAGAAGCGGGGGGCTACAATGAGCAGTTCTTC
TRBJ2-2	NA	TRBV28	TRBD2	CASSSQRESNTGELFF	TGTGCCAGCAGTTCTCAGCGGGAGTCGAACACCGGGGAGCTGTTTTTT
TRBJ2-7	NA	TRBV6-5	NA	CASTGISYEQYF	TGTGCCAGCACCGGGATCTCCTACGAGCAGTACTTC
TRBJ2-3	NA	TRBV27	TRBD1	CASSLSPPGQPTDTQYF	TGTGCCAGCAGTTTATCCCCACCGGGACAGCCTACAGATACGCAGTATTTT
TRBJ2-3	many	TRBV9	TRBD2	CASSVSRLAGEVTDTQYF	TGTGCCAGCAGCGTCTCTCGACTAGCGGGAGAAGTTACAGATACGCAGTATTTT
TRBJ2-6	once	TRBV13	TRBD1	CASSSNAQGETPSGANVLTF	TGTGCCAGCAGCTCAAACGCTCAGGGGGAGACTCCCTCTGGGGCCAACGTCCTGACTTTC
TRBJ2-1	NA	TRBV27	NA	CASSQDPNEQFF	TGTGCCAGCAGTCAGGATCCAAATGAGCAGTTCTTC
TRBJ2-2	NA	TRBV6-5	NA	CASSYQGPNTGELFF	TGTGCCAGCAGTTACCAGGGTCCTAACACCGGGGAGCTGTTTTTT
TRBJ1-1	NA	TRBV7-8	NA	CASSLERQLNTEAFF	TGTGCCAGCAGCTTAGAGCGGCAATTGAACACTGAAGCTTTCTTT